Listed below are T cell receptor beta chains from one sample, sequenced in a study of blood T cells in healthy people across ages. One entry per CDR3 protein, called by TCRdb with MiXCR from the 5' RACE reads. The repertoire consists of some 800,000 distinct CDR3 sequences, with 25% occurring once and the leading ten covering under 4.5%. In addition, the sample was reused for a study of T cells of mothers and their children.

Sequencing was performed on blood. The receptors stem from a boy younger than 18 in good health. The CDR3 runs from the conserved cysteine through the conserved F or W.

CASSPGGGGYNEQFF	TRBV18
CASSSTPAYEQYF	TRBV9
CAWSFDFQRVIGYGYTF	TRBV30
CASSLIASSYNEQFF	TRBV11-2
CASSPGTSGGNEQFF	TRBV7-3
CALDPEGSKNIQYF	TRBV11-2
CASSLGTSGIYEQYF	TRBV4-3
CASSSRAPLNSPLHF	TRBV7-2
CASMLTTGTGIGEQYF	TRBV6-5
CASSVGTYNERFF	TRBV7-2
CASSFYDYNEQFF	TRBV7-8
CATSDASGPPRDTQYF	TRBV24-1
CASSWGSTGELFF	TRBV12-3/TRBV12-4
CASSRGGLAGDEQFF	TRBV4-3
CASSFFEGSTYGYTF	TRBV28
CSVEQGGTRYGYTF	TRBV29-1
CSVDSDTQYF	TRBV29-1
CASSGDLEETQYF	TRBV6-1
CASSDNPNLAKNIQYF	TRBV6-1
CASSLSIGTAGNTIYF	TRBV5-5
CASSPMGQEVNEQFF	TRBV7-3
CASSLGQLSNNEQFF	TRBV7-2